A single sample gave rise to the 19 T cell receptor beta chains below, sequenced in a study of CXCR3-negative and CXCR3-positive naive CD8 T cells. No antigen is known for these receptors. Findings of the study overall: Greater hydrophobicity was found in TRB CDR3s of CXCR3-positive naive cells than of CXCR3-negative naive cells.

The TRB libraries of cDNA were built by UMI-labeled 5' RACE. TCRdb derives one entry per CDR3 protein from the 5' RACE reads, leaving out DNA. The table for this sample gives about 120,000 distinct CDR3 sequences. Sequencing input: naive CXCR3+ CD8+ T cells from blood. Subset in this sample: CD45RO-CCR7+CD27+CD95- naive CD8+ T cells expressing CXCR3 (TNR3+). These TCRs come from a human donor in good health. Some clones in this sample may be carry-over from other donors' samples.

CDR3: CASSLPSGINTGELFF. The rearrangement links TRBV7-9 to TRBJ2-2; TCRdb's assignment of TRBD2 cannot be checked, as there is no DNA. There are 16 residues in the CDR3. Per the germline V gene, CDR1 is SEHNR and CDR2 is FQNEAQ (reference sequence). Looking up the rest from reference TRBV7-9 and TRBJ2-2 gives the full variable domain: DTGVSQNPRHKITKRGQNVTFRCDPISEHNRLYWYRQTLGQGPEFLTYFQNEAQLEKSRLLSDRFSAERPKGSFSTLEIQRTEQGDSAMYLCASSLPSGINTGELFFGEGSRLTVL.

V usage is TRBV5-5 and J usage is TRBJ2-5; TCRdb indicates TRBD1, and absent DNA this call remains unverified. The CDR3 totals 13 residues. CDR1 is SGHKS and CDR2 is YYEKEE in the germline V gene (reference sequence). Here the CDR3 reads CASSGRAEETQYF.

This sequence joins TRBV28 and TRBJ2-1; TCRdb lists TRBD2, though no DNA is available to test this call. The CDR3 length is 15 residues. Germline CDR1 is MDHEN and CDR2 is SYDVKM. The CDR3 loop reads CASSLQRGWVNEQFF.

The gene calls are TRBV2 and TRBJ2-5; the D call of TRBD1 rests on TCRdb alone, since no DNA is present to check it. The CDR3 consists of 13 residues. Germline CDR1 and CDR2: SNHLY and FYNNEI. CDR3: CASKGQSQETQYF.

V is TRBV19 and J is TRBJ2-5; TCRdb calls TRBD1, which cannot be checked without DNA. CDR3 length equals 15 residues. CDR1 is LNHDA and CDR2 is SQIVND in the germline V gene (reference sequence). CDR3 protein: CASSIIADSRETQYF.

The chain joins TRBV6-2 or TRBV6-3 to TRBJ2-2; TCRdb's assignment of TRBD1 cannot be checked, as there is no DNA. Germline V gene lookup returns CDR1 MNHEY and CDR2 SVGEGT. This CDR3 contains 14 residues. The CDR3 protein is CASAPDRNTGELFF.

This sequence joins TRBV4-3 and TRBJ2-1. The germline V gene encodes CDR1 LGHNA and CDR2 YSLEER. This CDR3 comprises 15 residues. The CDR3 sequence: CASSQDGNRYNEQFF.

The chain couples TRBV19 to TRBJ2-1. The CDR3 has 14 amino acids. The germline gives CDR1 LNHDA, CDR2 SQIVND (reference sequence). This CDR3 reads CASSIGVTFNEQFF.

J is TRBJ2-2 and V is TRBV9. The CDR3 totals 14 residues. The germline V gene has CDR1 SGDLS and CDR2 YYNGEE. The CDR3 sequence: CASSAGTGWGELFF.

The chain uses TRBV29-1 and TRBJ2-1; there is no DNA to check the TCRdb D call of TRBD1. CDR3 length: 14 amino acids. CDR1 SQVTM and CDR2 ANQGSEA come from the germline V gene. The chain's CDR3 is CSVGGQGRFNEQFF.

This CDR3 reads CAGSYGTSGRGETQYF. The chain recombines TRBV6-5 with TRBJ2-5; the TCRdb D gene call, TRBD2, has no DNA to confirm it. CDR1 and CDR2 (germline): MNHEY, SVGAGI. This CDR3 comprises 16 residues.

The chain carries TRBV7-9 and TRBJ2-5; no DNA is available, so the TRBD1 call from TCRdb remains unchecked. The CDR3 has 15 amino acids. Germline V gene sequence: CDR1 SEHNR, CDR2 FQNEAQ (reference sequence). The CDR3: CASSSYRDRGETQYF.

The rearrangement joins TRBV6-5 to TRBJ2-1; TCRdb returns TRBD1, unconfirmable since there is no DNA. The CDR3 has 16 amino acids. CDR1 is MNHEY, CDR2 SVGAGI, per germline. This CDR3 is CASSYSLRTGFNEQFF.

This chain uses TRBV18 with TRBJ2-1. This CDR3 region has 15 residues. Per germline, CDR1 KGHSH and CDR2 LQKENI. The CDR3 spells CASSLSRNSYNEQFF.

This chain links TRBV20-1 with TRBJ1-5; TCRdb outputs TRBD1, but without DNA this stays unchecked. The germline V gene encodes CDR1 DFQATT and CDR2 SNEGSKA (reference sequence). The CDR3 runs to 16 residues. The CDR3 loop is CSAFSGFADSNQPQHF.

V is TRBV7-9 and J is TRBJ2-7; TCRdb proposes TRBD1, but this gene call is untestable without DNA. Germline-derived CDR1 and CDR2 are SEHNR and FQNEAQ (reference sequence). This CDR3 has 14 residues. The CDR3 loop reads CASSPPGAGYEQYF. Full variable domain (remainder filled in from reference TRBV7-9 and TRBJ2-7): DTGVSQNPRHKITKRGQNVTFRCDPISEHNRLYWYRQTLGQGPEFLTYFQNEAQLEKSRLLSDRFSAERPKGSFSTLEIQRTEQGDSAMYLCASSPPGAGYEQYFGPGTRLTVT.

The genes are TRBV29-1 and TRBJ2-1. The CDR3 is 17 residues long. Germline values: CDR1 SQVTM, CDR2 ANQGSEA. The CDR3: CSAKPLMAGASYNEQFF.

The chain joins TRBV7-3 to TRBJ2-2; there is no DNA to check the TCRdb D call of TRBD2. Germline values: CDR1 SGHTA, CDR2 FQGTGA. CDR3 size: 14 residues. The chain's CDR3 is CASRAEGLTGELFF.

The genes are TRBV9 and TRBJ2-7; there is no DNA to check the TCRdb D call of TRBD1. The germline CDR1 and CDR2 sequences are SGDLS and YYNGEE. CDR3 size: 14 residues. The CDR3: CASSTGDGSYEQYF.